This T cell receptor (beta chain) was sequenced for a study of T cells in tuberculosis. Whole-study context: Sequenced TCRs come from CD1B-GMM tetramer-binding T cells.

Time point here: new active TB diagnosis, blood taken before or within 7 days of starting treatment. Germline assignment: CDR1 SGHVS and CDR2 FQNEAQ. The CDR3 covers 15 residues. V gave up 5 bases and J gave up 2 bases, with 14 bases separating them. General study results and limits: The TCR-beta difference was not significant; alpha differences partly reflected length.

Details on this clone: Its target is unknown.

TCRdb's copy holds only in-frame clones and misses some; the assay was immunoSEQ multiplex PCR. The data show around 49,000 clones, with 90% to 95% seen just once and over 1.1% held by the top ten. This TCR derives from an adult with tuberculosis. The sample consisted of PBMCs, taken at tuberculosis diagnosis. This chain joins TRBV7-8 and TRBJ2-3, with D possibly matching TRBD2 (6 bases). CDR3 bases: TGTGCCAGCAGCCCAGGGTTAGCGGCCACAGATACGCAGTATTTT. Translation: CASSPGLAATDTQYF.